The clone carrying this T cell receptor (beta chain) has just a few counts. The data were taken from a study of blood T cell repertoires in COVID-19. Study as a whole: T cells, B-cell-depleted T cells, or PBMCs provided the cDNA or gDNA that served as material.

Germline values: CDR1 SGHRS, CDR2 YFSETQ. The V end was cut by 4 bases, the J end by 5 bases, with 18 bases between. The CDR3 is 16 residues long. Original processing notes: Reference gene primer amplification in the assay estimated nucleated cell counts. Using immunoSEQ multiplex PCR, the repertoire was profiled, and TCRdb retains in-frame clones only, with some absent. V, J and clone size were drawn from that table, and D and trimming were deduced from the DNA. This table has approximately 150,000 clones, 80% appearing once. The chain is built from TRBV5-1 and TRBJ1-4; D gene ambiguous. The clonotype comes from a man aged 40-49 years who had recovered from COVID-19. Input material: PBMCs or T cells enriched from blood (not recorded which). The CDR3 here is CASSQFAAGLNEKLFF. DNA of the CDR3: TGCGCCAGCAGCCAATTTGCGGCAGGACTAAATGAAAAACTGTTTTTT.